This record concerns one T cell receptor beta chain sequence. The CDR3 loop spans 13 amino acids. V was shortened by 1 base and J by 4 bases, with 6 bases between the two germline ends. These data are taken from a study of OX40 agonist ivuxolimab in advanced cancers. About the study: Patients were infused with ivuxolimab every 2 weeks at 0.01 to 10 mg/kg.

Using immunoSEQ multiplex PCR, the repertoire was profiled, and TCRdb retains in-frame clones only, with some absent. The sample includes tens of thousands of clones, more than 70% seen only once; the top ten take approximately 0.22%. The sample in question was CD4+ or CD8+ T cells sorted from blood, obtained in a trial of the OX40 agonist ivuxolimab. The rearrangement links TRBV5-3 to TRBJ1-5; D is unclear. TRBV5-3 is given ORF status, its function remaining uncertain. The receptor comes from an adult with an advanced solid tumor such as melanoma, head and neck, liver or kidney cancer. CDR3 region: CARSLTANQPQHF. DNA of the CDR3: TGTGCCAGAAGCTTGACAGCGAATCAGCCCCAGCATTTT.